This T cell receptor (beta chain) was profiled in a study of blood T cell repertoires in COVID-19. J gave up 0 bases and V 4 bases, and 9 bases lay outside the gene matches. The CDR3 covers 18 residues. CDR1 and CDR2 from the germline V gene are SGHVS and FNYEAQ. The data were produced by immunoSEQ multiplex PCR, yet TCRdb's version contains in-frame clones alone and is incomplete. The sample lists about 160,000 clones; around 87% were seen once. The clonotype comes from a young man with COVID-19, enrolled during active disease. Sequencing was performed on peripheral blood. V and J are TRBV7-6 and TRBJ2-2; 9 bases fit TRBD2. The CDR3 is CASSSLGSGGANTGELFF. The CDR3 DNA sequence: TGTGCCAGCAGCTCCTTGGGTAGCGGGGGCGCGAACACCGGGGAGCTGTTTTTT.